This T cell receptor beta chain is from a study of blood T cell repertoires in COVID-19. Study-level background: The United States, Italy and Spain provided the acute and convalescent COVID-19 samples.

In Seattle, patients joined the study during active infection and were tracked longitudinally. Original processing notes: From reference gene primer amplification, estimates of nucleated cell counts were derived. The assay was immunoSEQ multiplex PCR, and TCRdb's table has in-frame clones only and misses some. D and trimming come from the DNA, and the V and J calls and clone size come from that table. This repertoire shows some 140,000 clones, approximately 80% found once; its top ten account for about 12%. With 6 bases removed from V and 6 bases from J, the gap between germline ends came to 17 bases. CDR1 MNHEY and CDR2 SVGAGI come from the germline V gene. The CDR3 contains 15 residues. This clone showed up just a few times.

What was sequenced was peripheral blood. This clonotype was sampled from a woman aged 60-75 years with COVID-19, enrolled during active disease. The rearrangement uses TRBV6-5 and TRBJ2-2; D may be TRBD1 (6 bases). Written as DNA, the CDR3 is TGTGCCAGCAGCAATGCTTGGGGGCACGCCGGGGAGCTGTTTTTT. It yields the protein CASSNAWGHAGELFF.